The 9 T cell receptor beta chains below all came from one sample that was sequenced in a study of blood T cell repertoires in COVID-19. Method: immunoSEQ multiplex PCR; TCRdb's copy keeps in-frame clones and lacks some. The table shows over 200,000 clones, with more than 75% occurring only once. Material: PBMCs or T cells enriched from blood (not recorded which). Source of these receptors: a man aged 18 to 30 who had recovered from COVID-19.

This clone was found once. The rearrangement uses TRBV5-1 and TRBJ2-3, with 10 nucleotides matching TRBD2. CDR1 SGHRS and CDR2 YFSETQ come from the germline V gene. V dropped 4 bases and J dropped 2; count of bases not matched to a gene: 7. This CDR3 spans 16 amino acids. The CDR3 nucleotides read TGCGCCAGCAGCCCGGTGACTAGCGGGTACACAGATACGCAGTATTTT. It encodes CASSPVTSGYTDTQYF.

V is TRBV10-3 and J is TRBJ2-5; D possibly corresponds to TRBD1 (5 bases). This CDR3 comprises 13 residues. The V end was cut by 3 bases, the J end by 2 bases, with 7 bases between. Germline CDR1 ENHRY, CDR2 SYGVKD. The CDR3 DNA sequence: TGTGCCATCAGTGAATACAGGCAAGAGACCCAGTACTTC. This encodes CAISEYRQETQYF.

The chain couples TRBV21-1 to TRBJ2-7; the table's D call, TRBD1, was not checked against the DNA. TRBV21-1 is given as a pseudogene. This CDR3 contains 16 residues. CDR3 loop: CASSRRTGQGFDEQYF. In DNA, the CDR3 is TGTGCCAGCAGCCGACGAACGGGACAGGGGTTTGACGAGCAGTACTTC.

The chain links TRBV30 to TRBJ2-5, with D perhaps TRBD1 (6 bases). Between the trimmed V and J ends, which lost 0 bases and 2 bases, there was a span of 10 bases. The CDR3 runs 14 residues. Germline V CDR1 and CDR2: GTSNPN, SVGIG (reference sequence). The CDR3 sequence: CAWSVRQVQETQYF. DNA for the CDR3: TGTGCCTGGAGTGTAAGACAGGTTCAAGAGACCCAGTACTTC.

The V call is TRBV10-2, the J call TRBJ1-5; 9 bases are shared with TRBD1. Losses at the gene ends were 4 bases for V and 6 bases for J; bases not matched to a gene: 7. CDR1 and CDR2 from the germline V gene are WSHSY and SAAADI. The CDR3 covers 15 residues. The CDR3 protein is CASSGRTGVSQPQHF. The CDR3 DNA sequence: TGCGCCAGCAGTGGGAGGACAGGGGTCAGTCAGCCCCAGCATTTT.

The chain recombines TRBV5-4 with TRBJ2-5, with 9 nucleotides matching TRBD1. There are 14 residues in the CDR3. Trimming removed 4 bases from V and 2 bases from J; junction bases left unmatched: 3. Germline loops: CDR1 SGHNT, CDR2 YYREEE (reference sequence). CDR3 nucleotides: TGTGCCAGCAGCCGACAGGGGGGTCAAGAGACCCAGTACTTC. Protein: CASSRQGGQETQYF.

The chain joins TRBV10-2 to TRBJ2-7; 9 nucleotides line up with TRBD1. Looked up from germline, CDR1 is WSHSY and CDR2 is SAAADI. J was trimmed by 5 bases and V by 6 bases; bases with no gene match: 2. This CDR3 is built from 12 residues. The CDR3 sequence: CASSGTGNEQYF. The CDR3 bases are TGCGCCAGCAGCGGGACAGGGAACGAGCAGTACTTC.

This clone is a singleton in its sample. This sequence joins TRBV18 and TRBJ1-5, with a possible D match to TRBD1 (6 bases). This CDR3 is 16 amino acids long. Germline CDR1 is KGHSH and CDR2 is LQKENI. V was trimmed by 1 base and J by 1 base, leaving 11 bases between them. CDR3 nucleotide sequence: TGTGCCAGCTCACCACTAGCAGGGGCGAGCAATCAGCCCCAGCATTTT. This encodes CASSPLAGASNQPQHF.

CDR3 in amino acids: CASSISGLAGVGSWEQYF. The CDR3 DNA is TGTGCCAGTAGTATCAGCGGGCTAGCGGGAGTAGGTTCGTGGGAGCAGTACTTC. The V gene is TRBV19, the J gene TRBJ2-7; TRBD2 aligns across 10 bases. This CDR3 contains 18 residues. CDR1 is LNHDA, CDR2 SQIVND, per germline (reference sequence). V was clipped by 3 bases and J by 7 bases; unmatched bases: 18.